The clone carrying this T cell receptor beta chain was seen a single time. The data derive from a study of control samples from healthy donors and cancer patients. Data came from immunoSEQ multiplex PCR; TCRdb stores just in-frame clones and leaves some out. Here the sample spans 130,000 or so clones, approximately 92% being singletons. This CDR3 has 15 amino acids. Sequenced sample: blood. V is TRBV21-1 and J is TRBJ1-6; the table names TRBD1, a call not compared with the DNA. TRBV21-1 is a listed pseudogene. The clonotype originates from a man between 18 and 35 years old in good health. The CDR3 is CASSARGRGNSPLHF. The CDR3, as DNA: TGTGCCAGCAGCGCCCGAGGCAGGGGTAATTCACCCCTCCACTTT.